The 24 T cell receptor beta chains below were found in one sample sequenced in a study of blood T cell repertoires in COVID-19. The data were produced by immunoSEQ multiplex PCR, yet TCRdb's version contains in-frame clones alone and is incomplete. Of about 440,000 clones listed, about 92% were seen once; the top ten hold 0.6%. Input material: PBMCs or T cells enriched from blood (not recorded which). Receptors were obtained from a man younger than 35 who had recovered from COVID-19.

The chain joins TRBV7-9 to TRBJ1-4, with TRBD1 identical over 8 bases. Germline CDR1 is SEHNR and CDR2 is FQNEAQ (reference sequence). The CDR3 extends over 19 amino acids. The ends lost 3 bases at V and 0 bases at J; junction bases unmatched: 12. In DNA, the CDR3 is TGTGCCAGCAGCTTTGCTATCGGGACAGGTCTTGCAACTAATGAAAAACTGTTTTTT. This codes for CASSFAIGTGLATNEKLFF.

The chain couples TRBV9 to TRBJ1-6; TRBD1 agrees at 9 bases. This CDR3 has 15 residues. The junction had 4 bases not matched to a gene; V was cut back by 3 bases and J by 6 bases. Germline V CDR1 and CDR2: SGDLS, YYNGEE. The CDR3 DNA follows: TGTGCCAGCAGCGGGACAGGGGTTCCTAATTCACCCCTCCACTTT. It translates to CASSGTGVPNSPLHF. The full variable domain, completed using reference TRBV9 and TRBJ1-6, is DSGVTQTPKHLITATGQRVTLRCSPRSGDLSVYWYQQSLDQGLQFLIQYYNGEERAKGNILERFSAQQFPDLHSELNLSSLELGDSALYFCASSGTGVPNSPLHFGNGTRLTVT.

The chain joins TRBV7-9 to TRBJ2-6; unclear D gene. The length of the CDR3 is 15 residues. The V gene lost 2 bases and the J gene lost 0 bases, with 5 bases spanning the gap. Germline lookup yields CDR1 SEHNR and CDR2 FQNEAQ (reference sequence). The CDR3 DNA is TGTGCCAGCAGCTTATCCGGCTCTGGGGCCAACGTCCTGACTTTC. It yields the protein CASSLSGSGANVLTF.

Comments on this clone: Within the sample, other DNA sequences also encode this same CDR3. The CDR3 loop is CASSVGQNSNQPQHF. In DNA form, the CDR3 reads TGTGCCAGCAGCGTAGGACAGAATAGCAATCAGCCCCAGCATTTT. This rearrangement joins TRBV9 to TRBJ1-5, with a possible D match to TRBD1 (5 bases). In germline, CDR1 is SGDLS, CDR2 YYNGEE. V gave up 0 bases and J gave up 0 bases, with 7 bases separating them. The length of the CDR3 is 15 residues.

This chain uses TRBV10-3 with TRBJ2-5; D unresolved. Germline CDR1 ENHRY, CDR2 SYGVKD. There are 14 residues in the CDR3. Trimming stripped 0 bases from V and 5 bases from J, with 10 bases between. The CDR3 is CAISESTAGETQYF. The CDR3 DNA reads TGTGCCATCAGTGAGTCGACCGCCGGGGAGACCCAGTACTTC.

The rearrangement joins TRBV16 to TRBJ1-2, with 11 bases identical to TRBD1. Trimming took 4 bases from V and 4 from J; bases not matched to a gene: 2. Germline CDR1 is KGHSY and CDR2 is FQNENV. The CDR3 spans 14 residues. CDR3 residues: CASSPDRGLYGYTF. The CDR3 DNA reads TGTGCCAGCAGCCCGGACAGGGGGCTCTATGGCTACACCTTC.

This chain joins TRBV5-5 and TRBJ2-1; 8 nucleotides agree with TRBD1. With V trimmed by 0 bases and J by 4 bases, 9 bases remained unmatched. Germline CDR1 reads SGHKS; CDR2 reads YYEKEE (reference sequence). CDR3 length: 17 residues. The CDR3 coding sequence is TGTGCCAGCAGCTTGGCACATCCGGGACAGGATTACAATGAGCAGTTCTTC. Translating it yields CASSLAHPGQDYNEQFF.

This chain joins TRBV4-1 and TRBJ1-4, with no clear D. Trimming pared 0 bases from V and 8 bases from J, leaving 13 bases between. The CDR3 runs 15 residues. Germline CDR1 reads MGHRA; CDR2 reads YSYEKL. This CDR3 is CASSQEGSRWEKLFF. For the CDR3, the DNA is TGCGCCAGCAGCCAAGAGGGCAGCCGATGGGAAAAACTGTTTTTT.

J is TRBJ1-6 and V is TRBV28; D is perhaps TRBD1 (6 bases). Germline CDR1 MDHEN, CDR2 SYDVKM. The CDR3 is made up of 17 amino acids. V was trimmed by 7 bases and J by 10 bases, leaving 26 bases between them. CDR3 nucleotide sequence: TGTGCCAGCAAAGGAGAAACAGGGCCTAGCTCCCAATCACCCCTCCACTTT. Translated: CASKGETGPSSQSPLHF.

V gene TRBV7-9 combines with J gene TRBJ1-1; TRBD1 is a possible D gene (5 bases). In germline, CDR1 is SEHNR, CDR2 FQNEAQ (reference sequence). The CDR3 has 16 amino acids. The ends were cut back, 5 bases at V and 3 bases at J, with 19 bases in the middle. The CDR3 DNA reads as TGTGCCAGCAGCCCTAAACCAGTGGGGCAGGACACTGAAGCTTTCTTT. Its translation is CASSPKPVGQDTEAFF.

The genes are TRBV13 and TRBJ2-7; D is possibly TRBD1 (6 bases). This CDR3 contains 14 residues. V lost 5 bases to trimming and J lost 2 bases, with 13 bases between them. Germline-derived CDR1 and CDR2 are PRHDT and FYEKMQ (reference sequence). The CDR3 bases are TGTGCCAGCAGCACTCGACAGGAGACCTACGAGCAGTACTTC. This translates into CASSTRQETYEQYF.

V gene TRBV3-1 (or the pseudogene TRBV3-2) combines with J gene TRBJ1-5; D not resolved. The CDR3 extends over 13 amino acids. The V end lost 1 base, the J end lost 7 bases, and 8 bases lay between the germline ends. Germline V gene sequence: CDR1 LGHDT, CDR2 YNNKEL (reference sequence). The CDR3 DNA reads TGTGCCAGCAGCCAAGCAAAGAGGCAGCCCCAGCATTTT. Its translation: CASSQAKRQPQHF.

The rearrangement joins TRBV5-6 to TRBJ2-7; 8 bases are a match to TRBD2. Trimming cost V 1 base and J 9 bases; bases outside gene matches: 3. The CDR3 covers 12 residues. Germline CDR1 is SGHDT and CDR2 is YYEEEE. CDR3 in DNA: TGTGCCAGCAGCTTGAGGACTAGCAGGCAGTACTTC. Encoded protein: CASSLRTSRQYF. Based on the CDR3 plus reference TRBV5-6 and TRBJ2-7, the full variable domain is DAGVTQSPTHLIKTRGQQVTLRCSPKSGHDTVSWYQQALGQGPQFIFQYYEEEERQRGNFPDRFSGHQFPNYSSELNVNALLLGDSALYLCASSLRTSRQYFGPGTRLTVT.

The CDR3 is CASGRTGDYEQYF. The CDR3 coding sequence is TGTGCCAGCGGACGGACAGGGGACTACGAGCAGTACTTC. This chain connects TRBV2 to TRBJ2-7; 9 bases agree with TRBD1. CDR3 length: 13 residues. The germline V gene has CDR1 SNHLY and CDR2 FYNNEI. Germline trimming cut 8 bases from V and 3 bases from J; bases unmatched to any gene: 5.

The chain joins TRBV7-9 to TRBJ2-2; D not certain. The CDR3 is 15 amino acids. Germline V CDR1 and CDR2: SEHNR, FQNEAQ (reference sequence). The V and J ends lost 1 base and 5 bases respectively, with 11 bases between them. The CDR3 loop reads CASSLVSLETGELFF. CDR3 bases: TGTGCCAGCAGCTTAGTGAGTTTAGAGACCGGGGAGCTGTTTTTT.

The sample holds one count of this clone. The chain recombines TRBV5-4 with TRBJ1-4, with D uncertain. The V gene lost 4 bases and the J gene lost 7 bases, with 5 bases spanning the gap. CDR3 length: 11 amino acids. Germline V lookup: CDR1 SGHNT, CDR2 YYREEE (reference sequence). The CDR3 protein is CASSRGEKLFF. As DNA, the CDR3 is TGTGCCAGCAGCCGGGGTGAAAAACTGTTTTTT.

This chain joins TRBV5-1 and TRBJ2-1; 8 nucleotides line up with TRBD2. The CDR3 is 16 residues long. V was clipped by 5 bases and J by 3 bases; unmatched bases: 10. Germline CDR1 SGHRS, CDR2 YFSETQ. CDR3 sequence (DNA): TGCGCCAGCAGGCTTGATTCAGCGGGAGTCTACAATGAGCAGTTCTTC. Encoded protein: CASRLDSAGVYNEQFF. Complete variable domain (other parts from reference TRBV5-1 and TRBJ2-1): KAGVTQTPRYLIKTRGQQVTLSCSPISGHRSVSWYQQTPGQGLQFLFEYFSETQRNKGNFPGRFSGRQFSNSRSEMNVSTLELGDSALYLCASRLDSAGVYNEQFFGPGTRLTVL.

Here the CDR3 reads CASSQSGRGRITNEKLFF. The CDR3 nucleotides read TGCGCCAGCAGTCAAAGTGGCAGGGGGAGAATCACTAATGAAAAACTGTTTTTT. J is TRBJ1-4 and V is TRBV23-1; TRBD1 aligns across 7 bases. TRBV23-1 is annotated as an ORF whose role is uncertain. J was trimmed by 2 bases and V by 2 bases; bases with no gene match: 11. CDR3 size: 18 residues.

A word on this clone: One end of the junction is discordant with germline, which a read error may explain. The chain recombines TRBV5-6 with TRBJ2-2; TRBD2 might be the D (6 bases). Germline CDR1 SGHDT, CDR2 YYEEEE. The CDR3 runs to 13 residues. The CDR3 nucleotides read TGTGCCAGCAGCTTGAGAATCGACGGGGGGCTGTTTTTT. Encoded protein: CASSLRIDGGLFF. The full variable domain, with the rest looked up from reference TRBV5-6 and TRBJ2-2, is DAGVTQSPTHLIKTRGQQVTLRCSPKSGHDTVSWYQQALGQGPQFIFQYYEEEERQRGNFPDRFSGHQFPNYSSELNVNALLLGDSALYLCASSLRIDGGLFFGEGSRLTVL.

V gene TRBV5-4 combines with J gene TRBJ1-4; D ambiguous. The CDR3 loop spans 15 amino acids. V was clipped by 4 bases and J by 6 bases, with 16 bases between them. Germline loops: CDR1 SGHNT, CDR2 YYREEE (reference sequence). The CDR3 is CASSGDISQDEKLFF. CDR3 in DNA: TGTGCCAGCAGCGGTGACATCTCGCAGGATGAAAAACTGTTTTTT.

The chain carries TRBV27 and TRBJ2-7; TRBD2 agrees at 7 bases. Germline-derived CDR1 and CDR2 are MNHEY and SMNVEV (reference sequence). With 7 bases clipped from V and 7 bases from J, the junction kept 10 bases outside the gene matches. This CDR3 is built from 13 residues. The CDR3 DNA reads TGTGCCAGCAAGGCGGGAGCACCTGGGGAGCAGTACTTC. This encodes CASKAGAPGEQYF.

The chain joins TRBV6-4 to TRBJ2-3; 7 bases are a match to TRBD2. The CDR3 contains 15 residues. Trimming cost V 2 bases and J 0 bases; bases outside gene matches: 2. Germline CDR1 MRHNA, CDR2 SNTAGT. The chain's CDR3 is CASSDTSASTDTQYF. DNA for the CDR3: TGTGCCAGCAGTGACACTAGCGCTAGCACAGATACGCAGTATTTT.

The chain combines TRBV20-1 with TRBJ1-2; D may be TRBD1 (5 bases). Trimming left V 3 bases short and J 6 bases short, with 14 bases between. The CDR3 runs 13 residues. From germline, CDR1 is DFQATT and CDR2 SNEGSKA (reference sequence). CDR3 DNA sequence: TGCAGTGCTAGTGGGCCAGGGATTAATGGCTACACCTTC. Translating it yields CSASGPGINGYTF.

The V and J genes are TRBV6-5 and TRBJ1-2; D is possibly TRBD1 (6 bases). This CDR3 is 14 amino acids long. Trimming pared 5 bases from V and 8 bases from J, leaving 18 bases between. Looked up from germline, CDR1 is MNHEY and CDR2 is SVGAGI. DNA for the CDR3: TGTGCCAGCAGTCCTTGGGACACCGGGTTGGGCTACACCTTC. It is translated as CASSPWDTGLGYTF.